Following are 28 T cell receptor beta chains from one sample sequenced in a study of cytomegalovirus exposure and HLA in healthy donors (dated by TCRdb to the late 2010s). Preparation of the library involved the immunoSEQ multiplex PCR assay. A mixture of 60 forward primers for TCR Vbeta segments and 13 reverse primers for TCR Jbeta segments was used in the multiplex PCR. TCRdb stores this immuneACCESS table with in-frame sequences only. Part of the clones is absent; in the studies checked, under half of the shortfall reflects unresolved V genes, and no reason is known for the rest. This sample's table has entries for about 210,000 clones. In total, the top ten clones hold 0.75% to 1% of the sample. Material: PBMCs. Receptors were obtained from a woman aged 25 to 39 in good health and CMV-seropositive.

CDR3 amino acids: CASSLDLGPQETQYF. In nucleotides, the CDR3 is TGTGCCAGCAGCTTAGATCTGGGCCCCCAAGAGACCCAGTACTTC. This chain uses TRBV7-6 with TRBJ2-5, with D uncertain. CDR3 length: 15 residues. The germline V gene has CDR1 SGHVS and CDR2 FNYEAQ. Trimming took 1 base from V and 1 from J, leaving 10 bases between them.

The CDR3 sequence: CASSSPRGNTGELFF. DNA of the CDR3: TGTGCCAGCAGTTCCCCCCGGGGGAACACCGGGGAGCTGTTTTTT. The rearrangement links TRBV28 to TRBJ2-2, with D tentatively TRBD2 (5 bases). This CDR3 contains 15 residues. The germline V gene encodes CDR1 MDHEN and CDR2 SYDVKM. V lost 4 bases to trimming and J lost 1 base, with 10 bases between them.

This sequence joins TRBV29-1 and TRBJ1-2; weak D call: TRBD1 (5 bases). The CDR3 is made up of 12 amino acids. Trimming removed 4 bases at V and 2 bases at J, with 8 bases between. The germline V gene encodes CDR1 SQVTM and CDR2 ANQGSEA. The CDR3 region is CSVGQGNYGYTF. For the CDR3, the DNA is TGCAGCGTTGGGCAGGGAAACTATGGCTACACCTTC.

The chain uses TRBV10-1 and TRBJ1-1; D gene ambiguous. Germline loops: CDR1 WNHNN, CDR2 SYGVQD (reference sequence). The V end lost 6 bases, the J end lost 4 bases, and 12 bases lay between the germline ends. The CDR3 loop spans 13 amino acids. The CDR3 DNA is TGCGCCAGCAGCGTCCTCGTCGGCACTGAAGCTTTCTTT. This encodes CASSVLVGTEAFF.

The chain carries TRBV5-1 and TRBJ2-4; D might be TRBD2 (6 bases). Trimming took 2 bases from V and 2 from J, leaving 17 bases between them. Per germline, CDR1 SGHRS and CDR2 YFSETQ. The CDR3 has 17 amino acids. CDR3 region: CASSFGGNTAPKNIQYF. The DNA of the CDR3 is TGCGCCAGCAGCTTTGGGGGGAATACAGCTCCCAAAAACATTCAGTACTTC.

The rearrangement uses TRBV19 and TRBJ2-1; TRBD2 matches 8 bases. V lost 0 bases to trimming and J lost 5 bases; unmatched junction nucleotides: 9. The CDR3 has 17 residues. The V gene's germline CDR1 is LNHDA and CDR2 SQIVND (reference sequence). The chain's CDR3 is CASSIDPAGGDNNEQFF. The CDR3 nucleotides read TGTGCCAGTAGTATAGATCCGGCCGGGGGGGATAACAATGAGCAGTTCTTC.

The chain couples TRBV4-1 to TRBJ2-7, with 11 bases matching TRBD1. Per germline, CDR1 MGHRA and CDR2 YSYEKL. With 3 bases clipped from V and 0 bases from J, the junction kept 13 bases outside the gene matches. The CDR3 totals 19 residues. As DNA, the CDR3 is TGCGCCAGCAGCCACACTAGGACAGGGGGCTCCCCTTCCTCCTACGAGCAGTACTTC. Translated: CASSHTRTGGSPSSYEQYF.

The chain couples TRBV19 to TRBJ1-5; perhaps TRBD1 as D (5 bases). Germline CDR1 LNHDA, CDR2 SQIVND (reference sequence). Trimming left V 2 bases short and J 2 bases short, with 13 bases between. This CDR3 contains 16 residues. The CDR3 is CASSIRRGGRNQPQHF. As DNA, the CDR3 is TGTGCCAGTAGTATAAGGAGGGGAGGACGCAATCAGCCCCAGCATTTT.

The chain combines TRBV5-1 with TRBJ2-7; TRBD1 matches 9 bases. Germline V gene data show CDR1 as SGHRS and CDR2 as YFSETQ. This CDR3 contains 14 residues. Losses at the gene ends were 4 bases for V and 3 bases for J; bases not matched to a gene: 5. CDR3 sequence (DNA): TGCGCCAGCAGCCAACCGGGACAGGGCTACGAGCAGTACTTC. Residues: CASSQPGQGYEQYF.

The rearrangement links TRBV29-1 to TRBJ1-1; D is perhaps TRBD1 (6 bases). The CDR3 is 13 residues long. Trimming pared 4 bases from V and 4 bases from J, leaving 13 bases between. Germline V gene data show CDR1 as SQVTM and CDR2 as ANQGSEA. CDR3 region: CSVGQASGTEAFF. CDR3 coding DNA: TGCAGCGTTGGACAGGCATCGGGCACTGAAGCTTTCTTT.

The rearrangement uses TRBV28 and TRBJ1-2; D ambiguous. This CDR3 has 14 residues. The germline V gene has CDR1 MDHEN and CDR2 SYDVKM. The V and J ends lost 1 base and 5 bases respectively, with 11 bases between them. The DNA of the CDR3 is TGTGCCAGCAGTTTATTGGACTTGGCGTATGGCTACACCTTC. Translating gives CASSLLDLAYGYTF.

This rearrangement joins TRBV19 to TRBJ2-3; TRBD2 aligns across 9 bases. The CDR3 covers 17 residues. V was pared by 5 bases and J by 3 bases, with 12 bases of the junction left unmatched. Germline values: CDR1 LNHDA, CDR2 SQIVND (reference sequence). CDR3 DNA: TGTGCCAGTAGTCTGGTAGCGGGGGCGCCCGGGACAGATACGCAGTATTTT. Protein: CASSLVAGAPGTDTQYF.

The chain has TRBV27 and TRBJ2-2; no firm D call. The CDR3 is made up of 14 amino acids. CDR1 and CDR2 (germline): MNHEY, SMNVEV (reference sequence). Trimming removed 3 bases at V and 4 bases at J, with 9 bases between. DNA for the CDR3: TGTGCCAGCAGTTTTCTCTCCTCCACCGGGGAGCTGTTTTTT. This translates into CASSFLSSTGELFF.

The chain couples TRBV5-6 to TRBJ2-1, with 9 bases aligning to TRBD2. With V trimmed by 3 bases and J by 9 bases, 7 bases remained unmatched. This CDR3 comprises 14 residues. Germline V gene data show CDR1 as SGHDT and CDR2 as YYEEEE. The CDR3, as DNA: TGTGCCAGCAGCTCCTTAGCGGGGGCTGGTGAGCAGTTCTTC. It is translated as CASSSLAGAGEQFF. Using reference TRBV5-6 and TRBJ2-1 for the parts outside the CDR3, the full variable domain is DAGVTQSPTHLIKTRGQQVTLRCSPKSGHDTVSWYQQALGQGPQFIFQYYEEEERQRGNFPDRFSGHQFPNYSSELNVNALLLGDSALYLCASSSLAGAGEQFFGPGTRLTVL.

The gene calls are TRBV5-1 and TRBJ2-7; D perhaps matches TRBD1 (5 bases). V was clipped by 4 bases and J by 0 bases, with 14 bases between them. The germline V gene encodes CDR1 SGHRS and CDR2 YFSETQ. This CDR3 region has 15 residues. CDR3 in amino acids: CASSTDSLSSYEQYF. DNA of the CDR3: TGCGCCAGCAGCACCGACAGTCTTAGCTCCTACGAGCAGTACTTC. The full variable domain, rest sourced from reference TRBV5-1 and TRBJ2-7, is KAGVTQTPRYLIKTRGQQVTLSCSPISGHRSVSWYQQTPGQGLQFLFEYFSETQRNKGNFPGRFSGRQFSNSRSEMNVSTLELGDSALYLCASSTDSLSSYEQYFGPGTRLTVT.

The V gene is TRBV30, the J gene TRBJ1-5; 7 bases line up with TRBD1. With 7 bases clipped from V and 3 bases from J, the junction kept 9 bases outside the gene matches. Per germline, CDR1 GTSNPN and CDR2 SVGIG (reference sequence). The CDR3 runs to 14 residues. CDR3 DNA: TGTGCCTCCCGTAAACAGGGGTCCAATCAGCCCCAGCATTTT. Amino acids: CASRKQGSNQPQHF.

The gene calls are TRBV12-5 and TRBJ1-6; 8 nucleotides match TRBD1. This CDR3 contains 14 residues. The germline CDR1 and CDR2 sequences are LGHNT and FRNRAP. The trim removed 7 bases at V and 7 bases at J, leaving 6 bases unmatched. CDR3 nucleotide sequence: TGTGCTAGTGCCCGCGCAGGGGGCAATTCACCCCTCCACTTT. Its translation: CASARAGGNSPLHF.

The rearrangement uses TRBV6-5 and TRBJ2-7; 9 positions match TRBD1. The V gene's germline CDR1 is MNHEY and CDR2 SVGAGI. The CDR3 runs 15 residues. The J segment lost 3 bases and the V segment lost 5 bases, leaving 8 bases of the junction unmatched. The DNA of the CDR3 is TGTGCCAGCAGTGCTACCGGGACAGGGTTCTACGAGCAGTACTTC. It encodes CASSATGTGFYEQYF.

This chain uses TRBV6-9 with TRBJ2-7, with D unclear. Between the trimmed V and J ends, which lost 6 bases and 5 bases, there was a span of 8 bases. This CDR3 contains 11 residues. CDR1 and CDR2 (germline): MNHGY, SVAAGI. The CDR3 region is CASRTPHEQYF. The CDR3 DNA follows: TGTGCCAGCAGGACTCCCCACGAGCAGTACTTC.

This chain connects TRBV4-1 to TRBJ2-6, with unresolved D. Trimming removed 3 bases at V and 0 bases at J, with 6 bases between. CDR1 and CDR2 (germline): MGHRA, YSYEKL. The CDR3 is 15 residues long. CDR3 coding DNA: TGCGCCAGCAGCCATCCCTTCTCTGGGGCCAACGTCCTGACTTTC. Protein product: CASSHPFSGANVLTF.

The rearrangement joins TRBV5-5 to TRBJ1-5; tentatively, D is TRBD1 (6 bases). The CDR3 runs 17 residues. V was pared by 0 bases and J by 0 bases, with 13 bases between. Germline V gives CDR1 SGHKS, CDR2 YYEKEE (reference sequence). CDR3 sequence reads: CASSLAGTPHSNQPQHF. DNA of the CDR3: TGTGCCAGCAGCTTGGCCGGGACACCTCATAGCAATCAGCCCCAGCATTTT.

This sequence joins TRBV7-7 and TRBJ1-5; possible D gene TRBD1, 6 bases. Germline CDR1 and CDR2: SSHAT and FNYEAQ (reference sequence). This CDR3 is built from 11 residues. V dropped 8 bases and J dropped 6 bases, with 8 bases sitting between them. In DNA form, the CDR3 reads TGTGCCAGCGTGGGGGCTCAGCCCCAGCATTTT. The encoded protein is CASVGAQPQHF.

The rearrangement links TRBV19 to TRBJ1-1, with unresolved D. CDR3 length equals 14 residues. V dropped 3 bases and J dropped 0 bases, with 8 bases sitting between them. The germline V gene encodes CDR1 LNHDA and CDR2 SQIVND (reference sequence). Here the CDR3 DNA reads TGTGCCAGTAGTATCAGTGATATGAACACTGAAGCTTTCTTT. Translation gives CASSISDMNTEAFF.

J is TRBJ1-2 and V is TRBV6-1, with TRBD1 matching 9 bases. V lost 5 bases and J lost 4; bases outside the gene matches: 8. CDR1 and CDR2 from the germline V gene are MNHNS and SASEGT. The CDR3 is 15 residues long. The CDR3 bases are TGTGCCAGCAGTTTAGGACAGGGGTTTGGCTATGGCTACACCTTC. Translated: CASSLGQGFGYGYTF.

The J gene is TRBJ2-7, the V gene TRBV19; unclear D gene. This CDR3 region has 16 residues. Germline values: CDR1 LNHDA, CDR2 SQIVND (reference sequence). Deletions cut 1 base from V and 7 bases from J, with 20 bases between. The CDR3 sequence is CASSIGGGNIGREQYF. CDR3 coding DNA: TGTGCCAGTAGTATAGGCGGCGGCAACATTGGTAGGGAGCAGTACTTC.

The chain combines TRBV2 with TRBJ2-1; TRBD1 matches 10 bases. The length of the CDR3 is 16 residues. The V gene's germline CDR1 is SNHLY and CDR2 FYNNEI. J lost 6 bases, V lost 5 bases, and 10 bases had no gene match. DNA for the CDR3: TGTGCCAGCAGTCCCCAGGGACAGGGGAAAGTCAATGAGCAGTTCTTC. This encodes CASSPQGQGKVNEQFF.

This chain links TRBV7-2 with TRBJ2-5; 7 bases agree with TRBD1. The trim removed 5 bases at V and 2 bases at J, leaving 8 bases unmatched. The germline V gene has CDR1 SGHTA and CDR2 FQGNSA. This CDR3 contains 15 residues. The CDR3 nucleotides read TGTGCCAGCAGCCCCCAAGCGACAGGGCAAGAGACCCAGTACTTC. It is translated as CASSPQATGQETQYF.

The genes are TRBV4-2 and TRBJ2-5, with D perhaps TRBD1 (5 bases). Between the trimmed V and J ends, which lost 1 base and 7 bases, there was a span of 10 bases. Germline V CDR1 and CDR2: LGHNA, YNFKEQ. CDR3 length: 13 residues. The CDR3 loop reads CASSQAGWGTQYF. In nucleotides, the CDR3 is TGTGCCAGCAGCCAAGCAGGGTGGGGGACCCAGTACTTC.